This T cell receptor beta chain was identified in a study of cytomegalovirus exposure and HLA in healthy donors. This clone was seen a handful of times. The PCR used 60 Vbeta and 13 Jbeta primers. Produced via immunoSEQ multiplex PCR; TCRdb's table is partial and in-frame only. The sample holds about 150,000 clones; roughly 70% are singletons and the top ten take about 4.7%. The trim removed 1 base at V and 0 bases at J, leaving 2 bases unmatched. Germline loops: CDR1 ENHRY, CDR2 SYGVKD. The CDR3 covers 15 residues. The clonotype was recovered from a man in his 60s in good health and CMV-seronegative. The chain couples TRBV10-3 to TRBJ1-2; 7 bases match TRBD1. Sequenced material: PBMCs. CDR3 nucleotides: TGTGCCATCAGTGAGTTCACAGGGGCTAACTATGGCTACACCTTC. Translation: CAISEFTGANYGYTF.